The present T cell receptor (beta chain) was sequenced within a study of T cells in Graves' hyperthyroidism and ophthalmopathy. The hyperthyroidism patients had all been newly diagnosed, and their disease duration was under 2 months. Their ages ranged from 18 to 65 years. Each diagnosis drew on symptoms, thyroxine, TRAb, thyroid ultrasound and orbital computed tomography findings. Template material for amplifying TCR beta CDR3 regions consisted of RNA transcripts. In the first-round RT-PCR of the TCR CDR3, the HTBI primer set was used. In TCRdb, the multiplex PCR reads were re-called with MiXCR into one record per CDR3 protein. The data show roughly 98,000 distinct CDR3 sequences, 40% seen once. This clonotype was seen repeatedly, ten times or more. This CDR3 has 12 residues. Trimming took 3 bases from V and 3 from J, leaving 4 bases between them.

The source material was peripheral blood or thyroid tissue (not recorded which). The chain is built from TRBV12-3 or TRBV12-4 and TRBJ2-3; D is unclear. This TCR was sampled from a woman aged 25 to 39 with Graves' hyperthyroidism. CDR3 nucleotides: TGTGCCAGCAGTTTCCTAACAGATACGCAGTATTTT. Residues: CASSFLTDTQYF.